Below, one TCR beta chain is given with its context. Random hexamers were used to reverse transcribe an amount of roughly 0.45 to 1 ug RNA. The method of amplification for TCR beta CDR3 was immunoSEQ multiplex PCR, covering 54 Vbeta and 13 Jbeta. TCRdb fed the immunoSEQ multiplex PCR reads into MiXCR, producing one record per CDR3 protein. The sample has around 190,000 distinct CDR3 sequences; over 85% are singletons. The germline CDR1 and CDR2 sequences are DFQATT and SNEGSKA (reference sequence). With 1 base removed from V and 2 bases from J, the gap between germline ends came to 14 bases. The CDR3 extends over 15 amino acids. Negative isolation yielded CD4+ and CD8+ T cells, and FACS enriched TEMRA cells. The data belong to a study of CD8 T cells in Susac syndrome.

Sequenced material: CD4+ T cells from PBMCs. The V gene is TRBV20-1, the J gene TRBJ2-5; tentative D call: TRBD1 (5 bases). The receptor was isolated from a human donor in good health. CDR3 protein: CSARGAAQGQETQYF. The CDR3 nucleotides read TGCAGTGCTAGAGGGGCGGCTCAGGGACAAGAGACCCAGTACTTC.